This TCR beta chain comes out of a study of PD-L1 blockade in urothelial cancer. The overall study: Blood was tested 3 weeks (second dose) and 6 weeks into treatment.

Time point specified: peripheral blood 6 weeks after treatment start. The patients' disease, urothelial carcinoma, was locally advanced or metastatic. Germline trimming cut 1 base from V and 3 bases from J; bases unmatched to any gene: 1. This CDR3 has 14 residues. Germline CDR1 reads KGHSH; CDR2 reads LQKENI. This table comes from immunoSEQ multiplex PCR, and its TCRdb copy is limited to in-frame clones, with some not included. The table records 95,000 to 130,000 clones, roughly 91% of them present only once. This chain uses TRBV18 with TRBJ2-7; 9 bases agree with TRBD2. The sequencing used PBMCs, collected around atezolizumab (anti-PD-L1) treatment. The receptor's source is a man between 60 and 75 years old with urothelial cancer. This CDR3 is CASSPRREGYEQYF. In nucleotides, the CDR3 is TGTGCCAGCTCACCACGGCGGGAGGGCTACGAGCAGTACTTC.